This T cell receptor (beta chain) originates from a study of T cell repertoires in cytomegalovirus infection. Study-level results: Using cumulative public TCR beta family frequency, the authors identified those who carried CMV together with the relevant HLA.

With regard to this clonotype: The target antigen is unknown.

MiXCR was run by TCRdb on the reads, yielding one entry per CDR3 protein. The repertoire includes 20,000 or so distinct CDR3 sequences, 20% to 25% of them detected once, and about nine tenths sits in the top ten. Germline CDR1 is SQVTM and CDR2 is ANQGSEA. CDR3 length: 13 residues. With V trimmed by 8 bases and J by 3 bases, 10 bases remained unmatched. Sequenced material: CD8+ T cells from cultured PBMCs, taken from culture after CMV antigen stimulation. The receptor was derived from a human donor in good health (CMV status not recorded). Some clones in this sample may be carry-over from other donors' samples. This sequence joins TRBV29-1 and TRBJ2-7, with 7 bases lining up with TRBD1. CDR3 region: CSPYHGDSYEQYF. The CDR3 DNA sequence: TGCAGCCCATACCATGGGGACAGCTACGAGCAGTACTTC.